This T cell receptor (beta chain) was identified during a study of blood T cells in healthy people across ages. Points from the study as a whole: Roughly linearly, TCR beta diversity per million T cells fell as age increased. Both higher diversity and more naive CD4+ cells marked long-lived donors when set against aged donors.

It was with a sample-barcoded 5' primer and a J-beta primer mix that a second PCR of about 7 to 12 cycles was run. One entry per CDR3 protein, called by TCRdb with MiXCR from the 5' RACE reads. The sample has about 1,500,000 distinct CDR3 sequences, 42% seen once; the top ten hold 6.5% to 10%. V shed 5 bases, J shed 0 bases, and the junction held 8 bases outside the gene matches. Looked up from germline, CDR1 is LNHNV and CDR2 is YYDKDF (reference sequence). The CDR3 contains 16 residues. This clonotype was observed a few times. The antigen is undetermined. What was sequenced was blood. This sequence was found in a woman between 18 and 29 years old in good health. This chain links TRBV15 with TRBJ2-3; 7 nucleotides line up with TRBD1. CDR3 in DNA: TGTGCCACCAGCCCCACCTGGACAGGAAGCACAGATACGCAGTATTTT. Protein product: CATSPTWTGSTDTQYF.